The sequence of this T cell receptor (beta chain) was determined in a study of blood T cell repertoires in COVID-19. Study context: T cells, B-cell-depleted T cells, or PBMCs provided the cDNA or gDNA that served as material.

Sequencing used immunoSEQ multiplex PCR; TCRdb keeps in-frame clones, though not all of them. The repertoire has 250,000 to 400,000 clones, roughly nine tenths of them found once; the top ten carry 2.5% to 3.5%. The source is a woman aged 30 to 39 with COVID-19, enrolled during active disease. The sequencing sample was made of peripheral blood.

The CDR3 coding sequence is TGTGCCACCAGCAGGGATAGACAGGGCAGGCCTGAAGCTTTCTTT. Encoded protein: CATSRDRQGRPEAFF. The V gene is TRBV15, the J gene TRBJ1-1; 7 bases agree with TRBD1. The CDR3 extends over 15 amino acids. From germline, CDR1 is LNHNV and CDR2 YYDKDF (reference sequence). The J segment lost 6 bases and the V segment lost 3 bases, leaving 10 bases of the junction unmatched.